This T cell receptor (beta chain) was captured in a study of blood T cells in healthy people across ages (dated by TCRdb to between 2014 and 2017). About the investigation overall: In model experiments, roughly one uniquely barcoded TCR beta cDNA molecule per two T cells was captured by template switching. The study measured age-related changes in TCR beta repertoire diversity using deep sequencing normalized with unique cDNA molecular identifiers. To avoid experimental bias, donors of different ages were spread randomly across the sequencing lanes. The study analyzed two additional independent replicas of 1 million unique cDNA reads from the same blood draw for two donors, one aged 18 to 29 and one aged 80 or older. The donors were divided into four age groups: young (average about 16 years), middle-aged (approximately 42), aged (approximately 59) and long-lived (nearly 85).

The approximately 41 donors, aged about 6 to 100 years, were systemically healthy Caucasian individuals from Russia. Roughly 9 milliliters of peripheral blood were drawn from each donor into EDTA-treated Vacutainer tubes. PBMCs were isolated by Ficoll-Paque density-gradient centrifugation, with at least 7 million obtained per sample. Total RNA was extracted from PBMCs with Trizol reagent, with at least 5.5 micrograms obtained per sample. Naive CD45RAhigh/CD27high T cell percentages were measured by flow cytometry on a PBMC aliquot from every donor. V loses 4 bases of germline sequence and J loses 5 bases, and the interval between the two ends is 10 bases. As encoded in the germline V gene, CDR1 is SGHRS while CDR2 is YFSETQ. The CDR3, from cysteine to phenylalanine, totals 12 residues. The CDR3 DNA has 36 bases and is translated from base 1. This clonotype occurred many times. It lacks a known antigen. Per-nucleotide qualities are absent, and no much larger clonotype sits a single base away.

The library was produced with 5' RACE. The instrument was an Illumina HiSeq 2500. The second PCR ran for about 7 to 11 cycles and used a J-beta primer mix along with a sample-barcoded 5' primer. A unique molecular identifier was introduced onto each TCR beta cDNA molecule by a template-switch 5' adaptor carrying 12 random nucleotides. Each sample yielded at least 2.5 million CDR3-containing paired-end reads. First-strand cDNA synthesis was performed from all RNA using the Mint cDNA synthesis kit, with priming by a TRBC-specific oligonucleotide. All cDNA was treated with uracil-DNA glycosylase and then went through a first 18-cycle PCR with the universal primers M1SS and BC2_uni_R. The paper's processing steps were these. For normalization, 1 million high-quality reads, each with a distinct molecular identifier, were randomly selected from each sample. Instead of being binned into consensus sequences, reads with shared molecular identifiers were discarded. MiTCR, with a Q25 quality threshold and the strictest error-elimination algorithm, was used for CDR3 identification, clonotype clustering and error correction. A nonparametric unseen species model with Euler transformation was used to estimate lower-bound total TCR beta diversity. The public sequencing data were trimmed at Q25 with fastp and processed into clonotypes with MiXCR by TCRdb, which kept only in-frame beta chains. Every CDR3 protein is listed once, alongside the most common genes and DNA of its rows. These V and J calls originate from TCRdb's pipeline instead of the authors' own analysis. Within this sample are some 670,000 distinct CDR3 sequences, with 52% of them counted one time only. In total, the top ten clones hold about 13% of the sample.

What the authors observed across the whole study: Compared with the aged group, more naive CD4+ T cells, fewer expanded clones and increased TCR diversity were shown by the long-lived group, suggesting age selection. The percentage of naive T cells measured by flow cytometry correlated strongly with observed TCR beta diversity. Estimates of total diversity from one million sequenced T cells were regarded as lower bounds and underestimates. Observed TCR beta diversity per million T cells fell roughly linearly with age, and a significant reduction was already apparent by age around 40. Since profiling was done on bulk unsorted PBMCs, naive and antigen-experienced compartments could not be conclusively compared. Donor CMV infection status was unknown, potentially confounding age-related changes in expanded clonotypes.

The TCR sequence derives from a woman older than 75 in good health. This chain joins TRBV5-1 to TRBJ2-7; the D gene could be TRBD1 or TRBD2, each one agreeing over 5 bases. Sequencing input: blood. The CDR3 region: CASSRDVDEQYF. The DNA sequence is as follows: TGCGCCAGCAGCAGGGACGTTGACGAGCAGTACTTC.